This entry features one T cell receptor beta chain sequence. This sample was included in a study of blood T cell repertoires in COVID-19. Background on the study: Sites across the United States, Italy and Spain contributed samples from acute and convalescent COVID-19. In each case, the material was cDNA or gDNA derived from T cells, B-cell-depleted T cells, or PBMCs.

Original processing methods: Reference gene primers were amplified, and this amplification served to estimate nucleated cell counts. Sequencing was performed with immunoSEQ multiplex PCR; in TCRdb, only in-frame clones are kept and a portion is missing. V, J and clone size are those of that table, while D and trimming were read from the DNA. The data contain 200,000 to 300,000 clones, 75% to 85% of them singletons. CDR1 is MNHNY and CDR2 is SVGAGI in the germline V gene (reference sequence). V was pared by 6 bases and J by 3 bases, with 14 bases of the junction left unmatched. The CDR3 spans 17 residues.

Sequences were obtained from peripheral blood. The chain recombines TRBV6-6 with TRBJ2-7; TRBD1 matches 10 bases. The TCR originated in a man aged 40-55 years who had recovered from COVID-19. This chain's CDR3 is CASSRSRTGGQIYEQYF. The DNA of the CDR3 is TGTGCCAGCAGCCGATCCCGGACAGGGGGACAAATCTACGAGCAGTACTTC.